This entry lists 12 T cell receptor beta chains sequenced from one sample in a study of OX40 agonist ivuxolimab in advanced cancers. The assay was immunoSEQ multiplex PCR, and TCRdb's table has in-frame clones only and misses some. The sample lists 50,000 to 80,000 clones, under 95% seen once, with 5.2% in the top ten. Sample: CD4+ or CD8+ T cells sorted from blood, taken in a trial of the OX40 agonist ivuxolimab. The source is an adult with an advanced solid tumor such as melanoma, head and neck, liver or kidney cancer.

The CDR3 sequence: CASSFSGWNTEAFF. DNA for the CDR3: TGCGCCAGCAGCTTTTCAGGGTGGAACACTGAAGCTTTCTTT. The chain links TRBV5-1 to TRBJ1-1; tentative D call: TRBD1 (5 bases). Looked up from germline, CDR1 is SGHRS and CDR2 is YFSETQ. The V end lost 2 bases, the J end lost 1 base, and 9 bases lay between the germline ends. The CDR3 extends over 14 amino acids.

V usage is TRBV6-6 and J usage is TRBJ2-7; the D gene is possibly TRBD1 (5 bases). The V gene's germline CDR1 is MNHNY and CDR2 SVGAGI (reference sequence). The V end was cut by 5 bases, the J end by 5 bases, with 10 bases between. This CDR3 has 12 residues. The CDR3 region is CASSQGSHEQYF. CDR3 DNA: TGTGCCAGCAGTCAGGGTTCTCACGAGCAGTACTTC.

In DNA, the CDR3 is TGTGCCACCAGAGAGGGACAGGGATTTTACGAGCAGTACTTC. It yields the protein CATREGQGFYEQYF. V gene TRBV7-9 combines with J gene TRBJ2-7; 9 bases agree with TRBD1. Trimming took 10 bases from V and 4 from J; bases not matched to a gene: 11. Per germline, CDR1 SEHNR and CDR2 FQNEAQ (reference sequence). There are 14 residues in the CDR3.

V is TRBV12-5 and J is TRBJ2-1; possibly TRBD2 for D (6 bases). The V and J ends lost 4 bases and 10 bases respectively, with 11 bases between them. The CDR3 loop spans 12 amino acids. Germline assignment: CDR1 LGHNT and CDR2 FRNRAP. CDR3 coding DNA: TGTGCTAGTGGTTCGGCTCTAGCGGAGCAGTTCTTC. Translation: CASGSALAEQFF.

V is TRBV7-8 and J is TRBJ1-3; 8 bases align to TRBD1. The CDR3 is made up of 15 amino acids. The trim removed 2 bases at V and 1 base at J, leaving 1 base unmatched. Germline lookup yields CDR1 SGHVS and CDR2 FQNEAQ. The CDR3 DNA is TGTGCCAGCAGCTTAAGACAGGGGTCTGGAAACACCATATATTTT. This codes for CASSLRQGSGNTIYF.

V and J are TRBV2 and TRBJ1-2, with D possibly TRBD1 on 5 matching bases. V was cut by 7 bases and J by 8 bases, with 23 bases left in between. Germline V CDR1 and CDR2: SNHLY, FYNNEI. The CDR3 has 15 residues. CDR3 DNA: TGTGCCAGCAACCCACCGGGACTGGGGACGTCGGGCTACACCTTC. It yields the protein CASNPPGLGTSGYTF.

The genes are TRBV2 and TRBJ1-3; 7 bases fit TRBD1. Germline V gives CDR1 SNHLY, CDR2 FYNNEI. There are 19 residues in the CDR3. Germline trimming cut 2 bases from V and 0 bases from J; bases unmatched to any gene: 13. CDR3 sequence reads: CASSERLKTRDSSGNTIYF. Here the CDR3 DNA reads TGTGCCAGCAGTGAAAGGCTCAAAACGCGGGACAGCTCTGGAAACACCATATATTTT.

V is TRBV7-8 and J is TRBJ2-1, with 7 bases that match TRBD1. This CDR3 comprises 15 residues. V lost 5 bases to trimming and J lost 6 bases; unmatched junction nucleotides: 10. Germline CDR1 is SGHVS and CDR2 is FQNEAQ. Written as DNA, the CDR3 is TGTGCCAGCAGCCTCCGACAGGGTGCACGCAATGAGCAGTTCTTC. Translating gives CASSLRQGARNEQFF.

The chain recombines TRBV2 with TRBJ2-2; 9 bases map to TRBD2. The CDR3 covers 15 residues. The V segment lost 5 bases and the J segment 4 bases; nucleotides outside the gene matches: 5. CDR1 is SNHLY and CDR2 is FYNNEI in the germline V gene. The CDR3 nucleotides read TGTGCCAGCAGTTTAACTAGCGGGCCCACCGGGGAGCTGTTTTTT. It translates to CASSLTSGPTGELFF.

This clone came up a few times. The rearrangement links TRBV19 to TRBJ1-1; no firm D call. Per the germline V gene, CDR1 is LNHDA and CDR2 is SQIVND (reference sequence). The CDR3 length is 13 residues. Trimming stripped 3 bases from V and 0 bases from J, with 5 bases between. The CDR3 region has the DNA TGTGCCAGTAGTATCCGGATGAACACTGAAGCTTTCTTT. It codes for CASSIRMNTEAFF.

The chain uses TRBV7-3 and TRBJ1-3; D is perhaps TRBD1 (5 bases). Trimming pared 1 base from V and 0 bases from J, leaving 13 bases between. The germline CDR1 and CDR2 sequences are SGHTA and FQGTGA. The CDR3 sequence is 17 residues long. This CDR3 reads CASSLMGGTSSGNTIYF. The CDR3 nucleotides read TGTGCCAGCAGCTTAATGGGGGGGACCAGCTCTGGAAACACCATATATTTT.

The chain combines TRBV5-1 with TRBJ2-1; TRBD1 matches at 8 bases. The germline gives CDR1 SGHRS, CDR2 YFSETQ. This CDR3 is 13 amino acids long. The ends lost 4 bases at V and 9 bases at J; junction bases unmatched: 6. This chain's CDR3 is CASSGQGEGEQFF. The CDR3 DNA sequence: TGCGCCAGCAGCGGACAGGGAGAGGGTGAGCAGTTCTTC. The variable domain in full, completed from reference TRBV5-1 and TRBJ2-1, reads KAGVTQTPRYLIKTRGQQVTLSCSPISGHRSVSWYQQTPGQGLQFLFEYFSETQRNKGNFPGRFSGRQFSNSRSEMNVSTLELGDSALYLCASSGQGEGEQFFGPGTRLTVL.